The next 14 T cell receptor beta chains were all read from a single sample in a study of cytomegalovirus exposure and HLA in healthy donors (dated by TCRdb to 2015 to 2018). Library prep was done by the immunoSEQ multiplex PCR assay. TCRdb's version of the immuneACCESS table is confined to in-frame rearrangements and falls short of the full clone set. An unresolved V gene accounts for under half of the shortfall where checked; the remainder is of unknown origin. Here the sample has more than 120,000 clones; 87% occur a single time. The top ten clonotypes cover roughly 4.5% of the sample. The sample comprised PBMCs. All receptors derive from a man aged 18 to 35 in good health and CMV-seropositive.

This sequence joins TRBV2 and TRBJ1-2, with D maybe TRBD1 (5 bases). This CDR3 has 15 amino acids. Germline V gives CDR1 SNHLY, CDR2 FYNNEI. Trimming removed 5 bases at V and 2 bases at J, with 15 bases between. This chain's CDR3 is CASSPRTGGNYGYTF. In nucleotides, the CDR3 is TGTGCCAGCAGTCCACGGACGGGGGGGAACTATGGCTACACCTTC.

The rearrangement joins TRBV7-2 to TRBJ2-4; 10 positions agree with TRBD2. Germline V lookup: CDR1 SGHTA, CDR2 FQGNSA. The CDR3 runs to 18 residues. Unmatched junction bases numbered 8, after V lost 2 bases and J lost 1 base. The CDR3 DNA reads as TGTGCCAGCAGCTTAACTAGCGGGACAATAAGGGCCAAAAACATTCAGTACTTC. Translating gives CASSLTSGTIRAKNIQYF.

This rearrangement joins TRBV5-1 to TRBJ2-7; the D is unclear. Germline CDR1 and CDR2: SGHRS and YFSETQ. The CDR3 covers 14 residues. V was shortened by 0 bases and J by 4 bases, with 11 bases between the two germline ends. In DNA, the CDR3 is TGCGCCAGCAGCTTGGACCTGACGGGTTACGAGCAGTACTTC. It translates to CASSLDLTGYEQYF.

The gene calls are TRBV28 and TRBJ1-5; TRBD1 matches 7 bases. The CDR3 extends over 15 amino acids. The germline gives CDR1 MDHEN, CDR2 SYDVKM. V trimming: 5 bases; J trimming: 3 bases; junction bases outside the gene matches: 7. This chain's CDR3 is CASSPGTDHNQPQHF. DNA of the CDR3: TGTGCCAGCAGTCCCGGGACAGACCACAATCAGCCCCAGCATTTT.

The V gene is TRBV14, the J gene TRBJ1-5, with a weak D call TRBD1 (5 bases). Germline loops: CDR1 SGHDN, CDR2 FVKESK. Trimming cost V 1 base and J 6 bases, with 7 bases left between them. This CDR3 is built from 13 residues. Here the CDR3 reads CASSQGTTQPQHF. CDR3 in DNA: TGTGCCAGCAGCCAAGGGACAACTCAGCCCCAGCATTTT.

The chain employs TRBV7-9 and TRBJ2-5, with a possible D match to TRBD1 (6 bases). Trimming left V 3 bases short and J 7 bases short, with 15 bases between. This CDR3 contains 14 residues. Germline assignment: CDR1 SEHNR and CDR2 FQNEAQ (reference sequence). This chain's CDR3 is CASSFGDTIGTQYF. The CDR3 bases are TGTGCCAGCAGCTTCGGGGACACGATCGGGACCCAGTACTTC.

This sequence joins TRBV9 and TRBJ2-5; 7 bases fit TRBD2. This CDR3 has 14 residues. The V segment lost 2 bases and the J segment 4 bases; nucleotides outside the gene matches: 5. CDR1 and CDR2 (germline): SGDLS, YYNGEE. CDR3 amino acids: CASSVGTIRETQYF. The CDR3 DNA reads TGTGCCAGCAGCGTCGGGACTATCAGAGAGACCCAGTACTTC.

V is TRBV6-6 and J is TRBJ1-2; D is perhaps TRBD1 (5 bases). CDR3 length equals 15 residues. In germline, CDR1 is MNHNY, CDR2 SVGAGI (reference sequence). V shed 2 bases and J shed 2 bases, with 12 bases lying between them. The CDR3 DNA sequence: TGTGCCAGCAGTTACACAGGCATTAGCAACTATGGCTACACCTTC. Its protein product is CASSYTGISNYGYTF.

V usage is TRBV5-4 and J usage is TRBJ2-7, with 7 bases aligning to TRBD1. Trimming at V came to 5 bases and at J to 3 bases, leaving 8 bases not matched to a gene. CDR3 size: 14 residues. The germline CDR1 and CDR2 sequences are SGHNT and YYREEE (reference sequence). The CDR3 DNA reads as TGTGCCAGCAGGGAGACAGGGATGGGCTACGAGCAGTACTTC. Protein sequence: CASRETGMGYEQYF.

The DNA for the CDR3 is TGTGCCTGGACAGCGGGCAGCTCCTACAATGAGCAGTTCTTC. As protein: CAWTAGSSYNEQFF. V gene TRBV30 combines with J gene TRBJ2-1, with a possible D match to TRBD2 (6 bases). The CDR3 consists of 14 residues. Germline CDR1 reads GTSNPN; CDR2 reads SVGIG (reference sequence). V shed 4 bases and J shed 0 bases, with 10 bases lying between them. Drawing the rest from reference TRBV30 and TRBJ2-1, the complete variable domain is SQTIHQWPATLVQPVGSPLSLECTVEGTSNPNLYWYRQAAGRGLQLLFYSVGIGQISSEVPQNLSASRPQDRQFILSSKKLLLSDSGFYLCAWTAGSSYNEQFFGPGTRLTVL.

The chain couples TRBV6-5 to TRBJ1-2; 8 positions agree with TRBD1. CDR3 size: 13 residues. Looked up from germline, CDR1 is MNHEY and CDR2 is SVGAGI. The V segment lost 6 bases and the J segment 4 bases; nucleotides outside the gene matches: 4. CDR3 sequence reads: CASRRTGGYGYTF. The CDR3, as DNA: TGTGCCAGCAGGCGAACAGGGGGCTATGGCTACACCTTC.

The chain carries TRBV27 and TRBJ1-2, with D maybe TRBD1 (5 bases). Trimming removed 9 bases from V and 0 bases from J, with 14 bases in between. The CDR3 sequence is 14 residues long. Germline CDR1 MNHEY, CDR2 SMNVEV (reference sequence). The CDR3 nucleotides read TGTGCCAGTGGAGGGGTAACTACTAACTATGGCTACACCTTC. This translates into CASGGVTTNYGYTF.

The V call is TRBV10-1, the J call TRBJ2-2; 8 bases agree with TRBD2. CDR1 and CDR2 (germline): WNHNN, SYGVQD (reference sequence). There are 14 residues in the CDR3. The junction had 6 bases not matched to a gene; V was cut back by 8 bases and J by 4 bases. The CDR3 DNA follows: TGCGCCAGCCCCCGACGGGGGGGCACCGGGGAGCTGTTTTTT. Translation: CASPRRGGTGELFF.

The V gene is TRBV9, the J gene TRBJ1-2, with 9 nucleotides matching TRBD1. The junction had 7 bases not matched to a gene; V was cut back by 3 bases and J by 7 bases. The CDR3 is made up of 14 amino acids. Germline-derived CDR1 and CDR2 are SGDLS and YYNGEE. The CDR3 sequence is CASSEWDRVGGYTF. In DNA, the CDR3 is TGTGCCAGCAGCGAGTGGGACAGGGTCGGTGGCTACACCTTC.